These 8 T cell receptor beta chains came from one sample sequenced in a study of blood T cell repertoires in COVID-19. Some clones are missing from TCRdb's copy, which holds only in-frame ones; the method was immunoSEQ multiplex PCR. Of fewer than 300,000 clones listed, roughly 84% are singletons. Source material: peripheral blood. These TCRs come from a human donor in a cohort sampled during active COVID-19.

The gene calls are TRBV7-2 and TRBJ2-3; 11 nucleotides agree with TRBD2. This CDR3 is built from 18 residues. The germline gives CDR1 SGHTA, CDR2 FQGNSA. The V segment lost 2 bases and the J segment 4 bases; nucleotides outside the gene matches: 11. The CDR3 bases are TGTGCCAGCAGCTTACAAAGTCTAGCGGGGGGCGGGGCAGATACGCAGTATTTT. Its translation: CASSLQSLAGGGADTQYF.

This clone turned up a few times. Different DNA sequences within this sample yield the same CDR3. The genes are TRBV7-9 and TRBJ1-2; D is unresolved. Germline V gene data show CDR1 as SEHNR and CDR2 as FQNEAQ (reference sequence). V gave up 1 base and J gave up 6 bases, with 15 bases separating them. CDR3 length: 15 amino acids. The CDR3 nucleotides read TGTGCCAGCAGCTTAGTGGCAGGATTGGAAAATGGCTACACCTTC. Amino acid sequence: CASSLVAGLENGYTF.

This clone has a single count. V gene TRBV28 combines with J gene TRBJ1-2, with unresolved D. Trimming shortened V by 3 bases and J by 1 base, and 9 bases separated the two germline ends. This CDR3 is 14 amino acids long. Germline V gene data show CDR1 as MDHEN and CDR2 as SYDVKM. The CDR3 DNA reads TGTGCCAGCAGTTTGCCCAGCGATAACTATGGCTACACCTTC. This sequence encodes CASSLPSDNYGYTF.

This clone was seen once. V usage is TRBV9 and J usage is TRBJ2-1, with TRBD2 matching 8 bases. Germline CDR1 and CDR2: SGDLS and YYNGEE. This CDR3 has 15 amino acids. The J segment lost 9 bases and the V segment lost 0 bases, leaving 8 bases of the junction unmatched. CDR3 in amino acids: CASSVDAGGGSEQFF. CDR3 nucleotides: TGTGCCAGCAGCGTAGACGCGGGAGGAGGAAGTGAGCAGTTCTTC.

This chain connects TRBV3-1 (or the pseudogene TRBV3-2) to TRBJ1-6; TRBD1 aligns across 9 bases. With 3 bases clipped from V and 0 bases from J, the junction kept 12 bases outside the gene matches. CDR3 length: 20 residues. Per germline, CDR1 LGHDT and CDR2 YNNKEL (reference sequence). CDR3 residues: CASSHPGQGWRSSYNSPLHF. The CDR3 DNA is TGTGCCAGCAGCCACCCGGGACAGGGTTGGAGGAGCTCCTATAATTCACCCCTCCACTTT.

This rearrangement joins TRBV6-2 or TRBV6-3 to TRBJ1-5; 7 nucleotides line up with TRBD1. J lost 9 bases, V lost 1 base, and 12 bases had no gene match. This CDR3 is built from 16 residues. Per the germline V gene, CDR1 is MNHEY and CDR2 is SVGEGT. CDR3 nucleotide sequence: TGTGCCAGCAGTTACTTAACAGGGGCCGGAGTCGGGCCCCAGCATTTT. Its protein product is CASSYLTGAGVGPQHF.

The gene calls are TRBV6-2 or TRBV6-3 and TRBJ1-2; 8 bases are shared with TRBD1. The germline gives CDR1 MNHEY, CDR2 SVGEGT. This CDR3 contains 15 residues. J lost 4 bases, V lost 5 bases, and 9 bases had no gene match. CDR3 nucleotide sequence: TGTGCCAGCAGTCATCGTGCAGGGGGCTCCTATGGCTACACCTTC. Translation: CASSHRAGGSYGYTF.

The chain combines TRBV11-2 with TRBJ1-5, with 7 nucleotides matching TRBD1. V was pared by 5 bases and J by 6 bases, with 10 bases of the junction left unmatched. In germline, CDR1 is SGHAT, CDR2 FQNNGV. CDR3 length: 15 amino acids. The CDR3 here is CASSPYPQGTQPQHF. The CDR3 DNA is TGTGCCAGCAGCCCTTACCCACAGGGGACTCAGCCCCAGCATTTT.